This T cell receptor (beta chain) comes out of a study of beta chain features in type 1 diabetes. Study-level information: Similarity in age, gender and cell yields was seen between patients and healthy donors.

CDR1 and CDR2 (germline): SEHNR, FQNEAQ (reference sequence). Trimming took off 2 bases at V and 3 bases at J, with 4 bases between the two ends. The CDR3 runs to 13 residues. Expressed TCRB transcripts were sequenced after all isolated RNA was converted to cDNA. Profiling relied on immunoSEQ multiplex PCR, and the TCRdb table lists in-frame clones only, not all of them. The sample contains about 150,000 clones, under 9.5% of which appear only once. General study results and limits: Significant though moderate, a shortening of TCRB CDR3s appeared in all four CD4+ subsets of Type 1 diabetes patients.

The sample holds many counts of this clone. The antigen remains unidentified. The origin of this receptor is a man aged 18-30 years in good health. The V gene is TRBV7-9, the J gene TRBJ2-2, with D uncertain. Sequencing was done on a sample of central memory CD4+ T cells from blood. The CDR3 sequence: CASSLSDTGELFF. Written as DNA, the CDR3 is TGTGCCAGCAGCTTATCCGACACCGGGGAGCTGTTTTTT. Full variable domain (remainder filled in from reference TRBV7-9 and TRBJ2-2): DTGVSQNPRHKITKRGQNVTFRCDPISEHNRLYWYRQTLGQGPEFLTYFQNEAQLEKSRLLSDRFSAERPKGSFSTLEIQRTEQGDSAMYLCASSLSDTGELFFGEGSRLTVL.